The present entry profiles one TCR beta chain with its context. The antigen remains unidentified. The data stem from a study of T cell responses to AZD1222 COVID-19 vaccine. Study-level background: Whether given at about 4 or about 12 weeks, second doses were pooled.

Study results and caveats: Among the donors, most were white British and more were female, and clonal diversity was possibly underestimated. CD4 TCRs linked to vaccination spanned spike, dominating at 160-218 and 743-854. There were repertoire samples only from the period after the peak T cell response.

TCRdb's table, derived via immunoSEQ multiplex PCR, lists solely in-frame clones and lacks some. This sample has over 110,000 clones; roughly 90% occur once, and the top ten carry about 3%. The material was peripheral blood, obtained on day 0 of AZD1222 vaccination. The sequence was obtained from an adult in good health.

CDR3 DNA sequence: TGTGCCAGCAGCGTAGAGGGCGCCCACTCCACTGAAGCTTTCTTT. Protein product: CASSVEGAHSTEAFF. The chain is built from TRBV9 and TRBJ1-1; D is undetermined. The CDR3 runs 15 residues. Germline V gene sequence: CDR1 SGDLS, CDR2 YYNGEE. V was pared by 0 bases and J by 4 bases, with 13 bases between.